The clone carrying this T cell receptor beta chain was observed a few times. The antigen remains unidentified. The sequenced patients had an expansion of CD8+CD57+ cells seen by flow cytometry. The data derive from a study of CD8+CD57+ T cells in acquired aplastic anemia. Overall study findings and caveats: About 30 CD8+ CDR3 sequences occurred in both the patients and the controls. No significant patient-versus-control difference appeared in CD8+ Simpson's diversity.

V shed 4 bases and J 3 bases; nucleotides not matched to a gene: 5. Germline CDR1 and CDR2: MNHNS and SASEGT. The CDR3 has 15 residues. TCR beta VDJ and CDR3 profiling used genomic DNA as template. TCRdb fed the reads into MiXCR, producing one record per CDR3 protein. The sample lists about 180,000 distinct CDR3 sequences; 40% to 50% were seen once. The source is a human donor with aplastic anemia. The source material was sorted CD4+, CD8+, or CD8+CD57+ T cells (not recorded which) from PBMCs. The J gene is TRBJ2-1, the V gene TRBV6-1; the match to TRBD2 covers 8 bases. The CDR3, as DNA: TGTGCCAGCAGTGCTCGGGGGGGCCTCTACAATGAGCAGTTCTTC. Amino acids: CASSARGGLYNEQFF.